One and the same sample provided the 22 T cell receptor beta chains below, sequenced in a study of T cell responses to AZD1222 COVID-19 vaccine (dated by TCRdb to the early 2020s). The library was built by means of the immunoSEQ multiplex PCR assay. TCRdb holds this immuneACCESS table with in-frame rearrangements only. Some clones are missing; in checked studies, unresolved V genes explain under half, and the rest has no known cause. This sample is represented by roughly 120,000 clones; around 85% of them were singletons. The ten largest account for approximately 5.9% of the sample. The sample's time point label, decoded: baseline before first vaccination. This material consisted of peripheral blood, taken on day 0 of AZD1222 vaccination. All receptors derive from an adult in good health.

The rearrangement links TRBV19 to TRBJ1-2; D is unclear. There are 17 residues in the CDR3. From germline, CDR1 is LNHDA and CDR2 SQIVND (reference sequence). Trimming stripped 3 bases from V and 0 bases from J, with 17 bases between. The CDR3 DNA reads as TGTGCCAGTAGTATTCGCGCTGCGCCCTCTTCTAACTATGGCTACACCTTC. It codes for CASSIRAAPSSNYGYTF.

This chain links TRBV24-1 with TRBJ2-7; D perhaps matches TRBD1 (6 bases). Trimming took 3 bases from V and 5 from J, leaving 13 bases between them. Looked up from germline, CDR1 is KGHDR and CDR2 is SFDVKD. CDR3 length: 14 amino acids. In nucleotides, the CDR3 is TGTGCCACCAGTGATCCCTACAGGGTGGACGAGCAGTACTTC. It codes for CATSDPYRVDEQYF.

In its sample, this clone was seen a few times. V and J are TRBV2 and TRBJ2-5, with D possibly matching TRBD1 (6 bases). Trimming removed 4 bases from V and 4 bases from J, with 10 bases in between. Germline CDR1 is SNHLY and CDR2 is FYNNEI. The CDR3 runs to 13 residues. The CDR3 DNA sequence: TGTGCCAGCAGTGTCGGGACACGAGAGACCCAGTACTTC. This sequence encodes CASSVGTRETQYF.

The chain recombines TRBV15 with TRBJ2-4; D unclear. In germline, CDR1 is LNHNV, CDR2 YYDKDF (reference sequence). V lost 0 bases, J lost 9 bases, and 12 bases lay in between. This CDR3 comprises 14 residues. The CDR3 protein is CATSRDTTVGIQYF. In DNA, the CDR3 is TGTGCCACCAGCAGAGATACAACAGTAGGCATTCAGTACTTC.

The rearrangement links TRBV28 to TRBJ1-2, with D possibly matching TRBD1 (5 bases). V was clipped by 8 bases and J by 9 bases, with 22 bases between them. Germline V gene sequence: CDR1 MDHEN, CDR2 SYDVKM. CDR3 size: 14 residues. CDR3 amino acids: CASCRGGDGASYTF. In DNA, the CDR3 is TGTGCCAGCTGCCGGGGGGGAGACGGCGCGAGCTACACCTTC.

Turning to this clone: One end of the junction is discordant with germline, which a read error may explain. The V and J genes are TRBV20-1 and TRBJ1-3; no reliable D call. The CDR3 consists of 10 residues. Germline loops: CDR1 DFQATT, CDR2 SNEGSKA (reference sequence). CDR3: CGLKGNTIYF. The CDR3 nucleotides read TGTGGGTTAAAAGGAAACACCATATATTTT.

This CDR3 is CASSHGWIGDEKLFF. As DNA, the CDR3 is TGCGCCAGCAGCCACGGTTGGATTGGGGATGAAAAACTGTTTTTT. V is TRBV4-1 and J is TRBJ1-4; D uncertain. Trimming removed 3 bases at V and 6 bases at J, with 14 bases between. The CDR3 length is 15 residues. Germline V gene data show CDR1 as MGHRA and CDR2 as YSYEKL.

The rearrangement joins TRBV5-4 to TRBJ2-2, with TRBD1 as a possible D gene (5 bases). The V gene lost 4 bases and the J gene lost 5 bases, with 12 bases spanning the gap. Germline lookup yields CDR1 SGHNT and CDR2 YYREEE (reference sequence). The CDR3 runs 14 residues. In DNA form, the CDR3 reads TGTGCCAGCAGCAGGGGTTGGGAAACCGGGGAGCTGTTTTTT. This encodes CASSRGWETGELFF. Variable domain in full (rest from reference TRBV5-4 and TRBJ2-2): ETGVTQSPTHLIKTRGQQVTLRCSSQSGHNTVSWYQQALGQGPQFIFQYYREEENGRGNFPPRFSGLQFPNYSSELNVNALELDDSALYLCASSRGWETGELFFGEGSRLTVL.

This rearrangement joins TRBV7-2 to TRBJ1-3, with 8 bases identical to TRBD1. CDR3 size: 16 residues. With 2 bases clipped from V and 6 bases from J, the junction kept 9 bases outside the gene matches. CDR1 is SGHTA, CDR2 FQGNSA, per germline. The DNA for the CDR3 is TGTGCCAGCAGCTTATCTTCCGGGACAGGACAAAACACCATATATTTT. Protein sequence: CASSLSSGTGQNTIYF.

V gene TRBV14 combines with J gene TRBJ2-2, with TRBD2 matching over 9 bases. This CDR3 comprises 16 residues. Per the germline V gene, CDR1 is SGHDN and CDR2 is FVKESK. J gave up 5 bases and V 5 bases, and 9 bases lay outside the gene matches. CDR3 nucleotide sequence: TGTGCCAGCAGCTTCGGGACTAGCCGAACGACCGGGGAGCTGTTTTTT. Translation: CASSFGTSRTTGELFF.

The sample holds a few counts of this clone. This rearrangement joins TRBV18 to TRBJ1-4, with no clear D. V was shortened by 1 base and J by 8 bases, with 11 bases between the two germline ends. The germline V gene has CDR1 KGHSH and CDR2 LQKENI. The CDR3 has 14 residues. The CDR3 region is CASSPQGSGEKLFF. The CDR3, as DNA: TGTGCCAGCTCACCACAGGGCTCCGGGGAAAAACTGTTTTTT.

CDR3 residues: CARAASGGPETQYF. CDR3 nucleotide sequence: TGTGCCCGAGCCGCTAGCGGGGGGCCAGAGACCCAGTACTTC. The gene calls are TRBV3-1 (or the pseudogene TRBV3-2) and TRBJ2-5; 11 nucleotides match TRBD2. The CDR3 is 14 amino acids. Germline values: CDR1 LGHDT, CDR2 YNNKEL (reference sequence). Trimming at V came to 11 bases and at J to 4 bases, leaving 9 bases not matched to a gene.

This rearrangement joins TRBV18 to TRBJ2-5, with 9 positions matching TRBD1. Germline trimming cut 2 bases from V and 4 bases from J; bases unmatched to any gene: 8. The CDR3 length is 16 residues. From germline, CDR1 is KGHSH and CDR2 LQKENI. CDR3 sequence (DNA): TGTGCCAGCTCACCATTGGGACAGGGCCTAAGAGAGACCCAGTACTTC. Translation: CASSPLGQGLRETQYF.

The chain links TRBV3-1 (or the pseudogene TRBV3-2) to TRBJ2-1; 9 positions agree with TRBD1. V dropped 4 bases and J dropped 9; count of bases not matched to a gene: 7. The CDR3 is 14 amino acids. Germline CDR1 is LGHDT and CDR2 is YNNKEL (reference sequence). CDR3 in amino acids: CASSPRQGVTEQFF. CDR3 sequence (DNA): TGTGCCAGCAGCCCCCGACAGGGGGTGACTGAGCAGTTCTTC.

The V and J genes are TRBV11-3 and TRBJ1-1, with 7 bases matching TRBD1. J gave up 4 bases and V 2 bases, and 7 bases lay outside the gene matches. This CDR3 comprises 15 residues. Per the germline V gene, CDR1 is SGHNT and CDR2 is YENEEA. CDR3 loop: CASSLPTTGTTEAFF. The CDR3 DNA reads as TGTGCCAGCAGCTTACCGACGACAGGGACCACTGAAGCTTTCTTT.

The chain has TRBV6-5 and TRBJ1-2; 7 bases map to TRBD1. This CDR3 has 14 residues. The junction had 3 bases not matched to a gene; V was cut back by 5 bases and J by 0 bases. Germline loops: CDR1 MNHEY, CDR2 SVGAGI. CDR3 nucleotide sequence: TGTGCCAGCAGTCCAGGGACAGCTAACTATGGCTACACCTTC. This codes for CASSPGTANYGYTF.

The chain joins TRBV4-2 to TRBJ1-2; D remains unclear. Between the trimmed V and J ends, which lost 4 bases and 3 bases, there was a span of 9 bases. The V gene's germline CDR1 is LGHNA and CDR2 YNFKEQ. The CDR3 contains 13 residues. CDR3 nucleotide sequence: TGTGCCAGCAGCCCAGAGAGACACTATGGCTACACCTTC. Translation gives CASSPERHYGYTF.

CDR3 protein: CASSHRDPSTDTQYF. In nucleotides, the CDR3 is TGTGCCAGCAGCCACCGCGACCCTAGCACAGATACGCAGTATTTT. V is TRBV3-1 (or the pseudogene TRBV3-2) and J is TRBJ2-3; D is undetermined. The CDR3 has 15 amino acids. Germline CDR1 reads LGHDT; CDR2 reads YNNKEL (reference sequence). V was cut by 3 bases and J by 0 bases, with 10 bases left in between.

The chain joins TRBV5-4 to TRBJ2-7; D ambiguous. The CDR3 spans 14 residues. Germline CDR1 reads SGHNT; CDR2 reads YYREEE (reference sequence). The germline V and J ends were trimmed by 3 bases and 5 bases, with 15 bases remaining between them. In nucleotides, the CDR3 is TGTGCCAGCAGCTCCGACATTCCTCGGGACGAGCAGTACTTC. It translates to CASSSDIPRDEQYF.

This sequence joins TRBV6-5 and TRBJ1-6; a possible D gene is TRBD1 (6 bases). The CDR3 length is 15 residues. Germline V gene lookup returns CDR1 MNHEY and CDR2 SVGAGI. V was clipped by 8 bases and J by 5 bases, with 16 bases between them. DNA of the CDR3: TGTGCCAGCGGAGCACAGGGAGGGAATAATTCACCCCTCCACTTT. It encodes CASGAQGGNNSPLHF.

The chain has TRBV28 and TRBJ1-6; a possible D gene is TRBD1 (6 bases). V was shortened by 8 bases and J by 12 bases, with 11 bases between the two germline ends. CDR1 and CDR2 from the germline V gene are MDHEN and SYDVKM. There are 11 residues in the CDR3. CDR3 amino acids: CASGPRGPLHF. The CDR3 nucleotides are TGTGCCAGCGGTCCCAGGGGACCCCTCCACTTT.

The J gene is TRBJ1-2, the V gene TRBV7-2, with D unresolved. CDR3 length: 13 residues. The germline V and J ends were trimmed by 1 base and 4 bases, with 7 bases remaining between them. The V gene's germline CDR1 is SGHTA and CDR2 FQGNSA. Here the CDR3 DNA reads TGTGCCAGCAGCTTAGGCACTAGCTATGGCTACACCTTC. It encodes CASSLGTSYGYTF.